This TCR beta chain was observed in a study of response to subunit inactivated influenza vaccine. This clonotype was counted a few times. Antigen specificity is unknown. Germline-derived CDR1 and CDR2 are SGDLS and YYNGEE. CDR3 length: 14 amino acids. V was trimmed by 4 bases and J by 2 bases, leaving 13 bases between them. Findings of the study overall: The authors offered the suggestion that each seasonal influenza vaccination recruits few new T cells.

TCRdb used MiXCR to reprocess the RT-PCR reads, holding one entry per CDR3 protein. The data hold more than 400,000 distinct CDR3 sequences, with 9.5% to 13% observed a single time. This TCR was recovered from a man between 50 and 59 years old who received an inactivated influenza vaccine. V and J are TRBV9 and TRBJ2-7, with a weak D call TRBD2 (6 bases). Sequenced material: PBMCs from blood, taken 40 to 50 days after vaccination. The CDR3: CASSPRDLAYEQYF. DNA for the CDR3: TGTGCCAGCAGCCCCCGGGACTTAGCCTACGAGCAGTACTTC.